Listed below are T cell receptor beta chains from one sample, sequenced in a study of blood T cell repertoires in COVID-19. Sequenced by immunoSEQ multiplex PCR; TCRdb stores in-frame clones only, minus some. The sample has about 200,000 clones, about 83% seen once. The material sequenced was PBMCs or T cells enriched from blood (not recorded which). These receptors all come from a middle-aged man with acute COVID-19. CDR3s leave out the opening cysteine and the closing phenylalanine or tryptophan. D genes are given only for firm matches.

TRBV6-5	TRBD2	ARGLAGVAYEQY
TRBV7-2	TRBD2	ASSPSSGRSSYEQY
TRBV28	TRBD1	ATTQFRQGTHGYT
TRBV5-4	.	ASSYRGERGDYGYT
TRBV12-3/TRBV12-4	.	ASSPRAIYEQY
TRBV10-3	.	AAQGRNGSSGNTIY
TRBV11-2	.	ASSRSRDIGNTIY
TRBV4-1	.	ASSQDRVGTQY
TRBV4-3	TRBD1	ASSRQAGTGITGANVLT
TRBV3-1/TRBV3-2	.	ASSQDRVPGGNEQF
TRBV6-1	TRBD1	ASSESDRGHNEQY
TRBV5-5	TRBD1	ASSLQGVDGYT
TRBV2	.	ASTRVSSYNEQF
TRBV13	TRBD1	ASSARRDRDDEQY
TRBV20-1	TRBD2	SARGREGHF
TRBV28	.	ASVANYGYT
TRBV29-1	.	SVTLTGTRGYGYT
TRBV10-3	TRBD2	AISELAGGLHEQF
TRBV20-1	TRBD1	SATSGTGLF
TRBV13	.	ASSFSGALGTDTQY
TRBV12-3/TRBV12-4	.	ASSFWGGEKLF
TRBV28	.	ASSKQGRWQPQH
TRBV4-2	TRBD2	ASSPRVGREAPYNEQF
TRBV19	TRBD1	ASRGTGGGGQPQH
TRBV6-5	.	ASSYSNGYNSPLH
TRBV6-5	.	ASTPSGQWTEAF
TRBV20-1	.	SASHGQTYSNQPQH
TRBV7-9	.	ASSFGGAEAF
TRBV5-4	.	ASSLLSPSGSYNEQF
TRBV5-1	.	ASSPQGSFTEAF
TRBV2	TRBD2	ASSGLALADTQY
TRBV25-1	TRBD1	ASSETGAGQPQH
TRBV18	TRBD2	ASSPGSSGNYNEQF
TRBV18	.	ASSPQGDTYEQY
TRBV15	TRBD2	ATSRREGLTGELF
TRBV20-1	TRBD1	SASKGGQGIGSPLH
TRBV30	.	AWSTDRFTDNSPLH
TRBV2	.	ASSPGGAAGNTIY